This T cell receptor beta chain was found in a study of shared clonotypes between healthy human individuals. Study-wide background: Three plates each covered CD4 naive and memory; CD8 naive two, CD8 memory one.

The method was immunoSEQ multiplex PCR; TCRdb's version includes in-frame clones alone and lacks a portion of them. Of over 400,000 clones listed, 90% to 97% are singletons. Sequencing was carried out using naive CD4+ T cells sorted from blood. The subset was: CD45RA+ positively selected. The receptor was isolated from a woman aged 25 to 39 in good health.

The CDR3 bases are TGTGCCAGCAGTGAGTCGGTCCCCGTCCTGACTTTC. Translating it yields CASSESVPVLTF. The rearrangement joins TRBV6-1 to TRBJ2-6; D gene uncertain. V was pared by 3 bases and J by 12 bases, with 9 bases between. The CDR3 runs to 12 residues. The germline V gene has CDR1 MNHNS and CDR2 SASEGT.